Listed below are T cell receptor beta chains from one sample, sequenced in a study of OX40 agonist ivuxolimab in advanced cancers. The protocol was immunoSEQ multiplex PCR, while the TCRdb copy is restricted to in-frame clones and leaves out a portion. The sample yields tens of thousands of clones, approximately 85% seen once. Sequencing was performed on CD4+ or CD8+ T cells sorted from blood, taken in a trial of the OX40 agonist ivuxolimab. The origin of the receptors is an adult with an advanced solid tumor such as melanoma, head and neck, liver or kidney cancer. CDR3s include the opening cysteine and the closing phenylalanine or tryptophan. Fields, in order: D gene, clone size, V gene, J gene, CDR3 protein, CDR3 DNA. The D gene is left open where the match is weak. Only part of the rows carry a size: once, few, many, or a class if the clone is expanded.

D gene: TRBD1; clone size: .; V gene: TRBV25-1; J gene: TRBJ1-5; CDR3 protein: CASNQGGANQPQHF; CDR3 DNA: TGTGCCAGCAACCAGGGGGGGGCAAATCAGCCCCAGCATTTT
D gene: .; clone size: .; V gene: TRBV5-1; J gene: TRBJ1-2; CDR3 protein: CASSPAGISYGYTF; CDR3 DNA: TGCGCCAGCAGCCCAGCCGGGATTTCCTATGGCTACACCTTC
D gene: TRBD2; clone size: .; V gene: TRBV5-1; J gene: TRBJ2-3; CDR3 protein: CASSLFARASGGTDTQYF; CDR3 DNA: TGCGCCAGCAGCTTGTTCGCTAGGGCTAGCGGGGGCACAGATACGCAGTATTTT
D gene: .; clone size: once; V gene: TRBV11-1; J gene: TRBJ2-3; CDR3 protein: CASSLGRTDTQYF; CDR3 DNA: TGTGCCAGCAGCCTCGGCCGCACAGATACGCAGTATTTT
D gene: TRBD2; clone size: once; V gene: TRBV29-1; J gene: TRBJ2-5; CDR3 protein: CSGKTSLIETQYF; CDR3 DNA: TGCAGCGGAAAGACTAGCTTAATAGAGACCCAGTACTTC
D gene: .; clone size: .; V gene: TRBV25-1; J gene: TRBJ1-4; CDR3 protein: CASTNPLVGEKLFF; CDR3 DNA: TGTGCCAGCACAAACCCGCTGGTCGGGGAAAAACTGTTTTTT
D gene: TRBD1; clone size: .; V gene: TRBV11-2; J gene: TRBJ2-1; CDR3 protein: CASSLDPFGTGLNEQFF; CDR3 DNA: TGTGCCAGCAGCTTAGATCCGTTCGGGACAGGGCTGAATGAGCAGTTCTTC
D gene: .; clone size: .; V gene: TRBV5-1; J gene: TRBJ2-5; CDR3 protein: CASSLRLAGETQYF; CDR3 DNA: TGCGCCAGCAGCCTCCGACTTGCGGGAGAGACCCAGTACTTC
D gene: .; clone size: .; V gene: TRBV11-2; J gene: TRBJ2-2; CDR3 protein: CASSLDWGTGELFF; CDR3 DNA: TGTGCCAGCAGCTTAGATTGGGGAACCGGGGAGCTGTTTTTT
D gene: TRBD2; clone size: .; V gene: TRBV7-2; J gene: TRBJ2-2; CDR3 protein: CASSFTGGPTGELFF; CDR3 DNA: TGTGCCAGCAGCTTTACGGGGGGGCCCACCGGGGAGCTGTTTTTT
D gene: .; clone size: .; V gene: TRBV5-5; J gene: TRBJ1-5; CDR3 protein: CASSSGQGILLGQPQHF; CDR3 DNA: TGTGCCAGCAGCTCTGGCCAGGGGATTTTATTGGGTCAGCCCCAGCATTTT
D gene: .; clone size: .; V gene: TRBV7-9; J gene: TRBJ1-1; CDR3 protein: CASSLRRGTEAFF; CDR3 DNA: TGTGCCAGCAGCCTCCGGCGGGGTACTGAAGCTTTCTTT
D gene: TRBD1; clone size: .; V gene: TRBV19; J gene: TRBJ2-2; CDR3 protein: CASSPAGQGNTGELFF; CDR3 DNA: TGTGCCAGTAGTCCAGCGGGACAGGGGAACACCGGGGAGCTGTTTTTT
D gene: .; clone size: .; V gene: TRBV4-1; J gene: TRBJ2-3; CDR3 protein: CASRREGKVVDTQYF; CDR3 DNA: TGCGCCAGCAGGCGTGAGGGAAAGGTCGTAGATACGCAGTATTTT
D gene: .; clone size: .; V gene: TRBV5-1; J gene: TRBJ2-5; CDR3 protein: CASSLDGARETQYF; CDR3 DNA: TGCGCCAGCAGCTTGGACGGGGCTCGGGAGACCCAGTACTTC
D gene: TRBD2; clone size: .; V gene: TRBV30; J gene: TRBJ2-3; CDR3 protein: CACSKGLAGVDTQYF; CDR3 DNA: TGTGCCTGCTCCAAGGGACTAGCGGGGGTCGATACGCAGTATTTT
D gene: .; clone size: .; V gene: TRBV19; J gene: TRBJ2-1; CDR3 protein: CASSTQNEQFF; CDR3 DNA: TGTGCCAGTAGTACCCAAAATGAGCAGTTCTTC
D gene: TRBD1; clone size: .; V gene: TRBV11-2; J gene: TRBJ1-1; CDR3 protein: CASSITTGLAEAFF; CDR3 DNA: TGTGCCAGCAGCATCACGACAGGGTTGGCTGAAGCTTTCTTT
D gene: TRBD2; clone size: .; V gene: TRBV5-1; J gene: TRBJ2-3; CDR3 protein: CASSLVLAGGRSDTQYF; CDR3 DNA: TGCGCCAGCAGCTTGGTACTAGCGGGGGGGAGGTCAGATACGCAGTATTTT
D gene: .; clone size: .; V gene: TRBV7-9; J gene: TRBJ2-1; CDR3 protein: CASSLDPTTGPRFF; CDR3 DNA: TGTGCCAGCAGCTTAGACCCAACAACGGGACCGAGGTTCTTC
D gene: .; clone size: .; V gene: TRBV5-1; J gene: TRBJ2-7; CDR3 protein: CASSLSLGQEQYF; CDR3 DNA: TGCGCCAGCAGCTTGTCCCTAGGGCAAGAGCAGTACTTC
D gene: .; clone size: .; V gene: TRBV6-5; J gene: TRBJ1-2; CDR3 protein: CASRPGQNYGYTF; CDR3 DNA: TGTGCCAGCAGACCTGGACAGAACTATGGCTACACCTTC
D gene: TRBD1; clone size: .; V gene: TRBV6-1; J gene: TRBJ2-2; CDR3 protein: CASLGQGAGELFF; CDR3 DNA: TGTGCCAGCCTGGGACAGGGCGCCGGGGAGCTGTTTTTT
D gene: .; clone size: once; V gene: TRBV4-3; J gene: TRBJ1-2; CDR3 protein: CASSQGGSLRLNYGYTF; CDR3 DNA: TGCGCCAGCAGCCAAGGGGGGAGCTTAAGACTAAACTATGGCTACACCTTC
D gene: TRBD2; clone size: .; V gene: TRBV28; J gene: TRBJ2-1; CDR3 protein: CASSSSGGSNEQFF; CDR3 DNA: TGTGCCAGCAGTTCTAGCGGGGGTAGCAATGAGCAGTTCTTC
D gene: .; clone size: .; V gene: TRBV15; J gene: TRBJ1-2; CDR3 protein: CATSRESRVGYTF; CDR3 DNA: TGTGCCACCAGCAGAGAAAGTCGCGTTGGCTACACCTTC
D gene: .; clone size: .; V gene: TRBV2; J gene: TRBJ2-5; CDR3 protein: CASNRDSTEETQYF; CDR3 DNA: TGTGCCAGCAATCGAGATAGCACGGAAGAGACCCAGTACTTC
D gene: TRBD2; clone size: .; V gene: TRBV9; J gene: TRBJ2-3; CDR3 protein: CASSVGTTNTQYF; CDR3 DNA: TGTGCCAGCAGCGTTGGGACTACCAATACGCAGTATTTT
D gene: .; clone size: .; V gene: TRBV19; J gene: TRBJ1-1; CDR3 protein: CAPRGGDWTEAFF; CDR3 DNA: TGTGCCCCCCGCGGGGGGGATTGGACTGAAGCTTTCTTT
D gene: .; clone size: .; V gene: TRBV21-1; J gene: TRBJ1-5; CDR3 protein: CASSKLHSNQPQHF; CDR3 DNA: TGTGCCAGCAGCAAGTTACATAGCAATCAGCCCCAGCATTTT
D gene: TRBD1; clone size: .; V gene: TRBV5-1; J gene: TRBJ2-7; CDR3 protein: CASSWTGQGTYEQYF; CDR3 DNA: TGCGCCAGCAGCTGGACGGGACAGGGGACCTACGAGCAGTACTTC
D gene: .; clone size: once; V gene: TRBV6-5; J gene: TRBJ2-7; CDR3 protein: CASTSRQDDEQYF; CDR3 DNA: TGTGCCAGCACCTCTCGACAGGACGACGAGCAGTACTTC
D gene: .; clone size: .; V gene: TRBV5-4; J gene: TRBJ2-7; CDR3 protein: CASSLVGGQGRYEQYF; CDR3 DNA: TGTGCCAGCAGCTTGGTTGGAGGTCAGGGAAGATACGAGCAGTACTTC
D gene: .; clone size: .; V gene: TRBV15; J gene: TRBJ1-2; CDR3 protein: CATMNLGGYGYTF; CDR3 DNA: TGTGCCACCATGAATCTGGGGGGCTATGGCTACACCTTC
D gene: .; clone size: .; V gene: TRBV7-6; J gene: TRBJ1-1; CDR3 protein: CASSPGAWSRNTEAFF; CDR3 DNA: TGTGCCAGCAGCCCGGGGGCTTGGAGCAGAAACACTGAAGCTTTCTTT
D gene: .; clone size: few; V gene: TRBV11-3; J gene: TRBJ2-2; CDR3 protein: CASSSGQYTGELFF; CDR3 DNA: TGTGCCAGCAGCTCTGGACAGTACACCGGGGAGCTGTTTTTT
D gene: TRBD2; clone size: .; V gene: TRBV6-6; J gene: TRBJ2-2; CDR3 protein: CASTGTSGGVSGELFF; CDR3 DNA: TGTGCCAGCACCGGGACTAGCGGGGGGGTGTCCGGGGAGCTGTTTTTT
D gene: .; clone size: .; V gene: TRBV15; J gene: TRBJ2-7; CDR3 protein: CATSRDLVGGTHYEQYF; CDR3 DNA: TGTGCCACCAGCAGAGACTTAGTGGGGGGTACTCACTACGAGCAGTACTTC
D gene: .; clone size: .; V gene: TRBV5-4; J gene: TRBJ1-2; CDR3 protein: CASSLLLGGASTF; CDR3 DNA: TGTGCCAGCAGCTTGCTTCTCGGGGGGGCCTCGACCTTC
D gene: .; clone size: .; V gene: TRBV5-1; J gene: TRBJ2-5; CDR3 protein: CASSLGGVGRETQYF; CDR3 DNA: TGCGCCAGCAGCTTGGGAGGCGTAGGGAGAGAGACCCAGTACTTC
D gene: TRBD2; clone size: once; V gene: TRBV5-1; J gene: TRBJ2-3; CDR3 protein: CASSLGTSGGVDTQYF; CDR3 DNA: TGCGCCAGCAGCTTGGGGACTAGCGGGGGGGTAGATACGCAGTATTTT